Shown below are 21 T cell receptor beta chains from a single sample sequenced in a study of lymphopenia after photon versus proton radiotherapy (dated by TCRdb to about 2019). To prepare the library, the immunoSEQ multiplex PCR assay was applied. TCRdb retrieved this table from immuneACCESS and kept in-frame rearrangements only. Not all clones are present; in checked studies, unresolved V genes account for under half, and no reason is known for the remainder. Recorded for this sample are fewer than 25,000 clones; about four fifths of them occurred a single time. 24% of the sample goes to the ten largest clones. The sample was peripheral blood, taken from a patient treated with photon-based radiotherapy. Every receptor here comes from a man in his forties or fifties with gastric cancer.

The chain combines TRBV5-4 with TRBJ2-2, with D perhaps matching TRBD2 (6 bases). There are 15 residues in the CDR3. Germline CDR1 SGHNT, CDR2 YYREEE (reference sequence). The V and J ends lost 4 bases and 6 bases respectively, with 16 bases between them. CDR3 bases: TGTGCCAGCAGCCGAGATAGCGGATTGGCCGGGGAGCTGTTTTTT. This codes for CASSRDSGLAGELFF.

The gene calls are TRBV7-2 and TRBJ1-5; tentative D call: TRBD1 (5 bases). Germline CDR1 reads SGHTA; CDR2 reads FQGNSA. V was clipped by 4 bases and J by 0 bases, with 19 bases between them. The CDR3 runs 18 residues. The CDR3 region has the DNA TGTGCCAGCAGCTCCACCCCCTCCGGGGCCTATAGCAATCAGCCCCAGCATTTT. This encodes CASSSTPSGAYSNQPQHF.

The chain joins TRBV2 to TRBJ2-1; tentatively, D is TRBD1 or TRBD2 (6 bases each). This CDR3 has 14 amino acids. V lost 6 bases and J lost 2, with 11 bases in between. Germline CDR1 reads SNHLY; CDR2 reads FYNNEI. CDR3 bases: TGTGCCAGCAGCAAGGGGGGCACCTACAATGAGCAGTTCTTC. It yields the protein CASSKGGTYNEQFF.

Here the CDR3 DNA reads TGTGCCACCCGCCTGAAGGGTGCCTACGAGCAGTACTTC. It codes for CATRLKGAYEQYF. This chain uses TRBV11-2 with TRBJ2-7, with D unclear. CDR1 and CDR2 (germline): SGHAT, FQNNGV. The V and J ends lost 10 bases and 2 bases respectively, with 15 bases between them. CDR3 length: 13 amino acids.

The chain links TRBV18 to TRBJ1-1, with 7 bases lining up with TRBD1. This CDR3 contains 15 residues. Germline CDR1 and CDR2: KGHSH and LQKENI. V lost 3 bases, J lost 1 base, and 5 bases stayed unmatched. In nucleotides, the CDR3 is TGTGCCAGCTCACCTCTCGGGACAGCGAACACTGAAGCTTTCTTT. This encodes CASSPLGTANTEAFF.

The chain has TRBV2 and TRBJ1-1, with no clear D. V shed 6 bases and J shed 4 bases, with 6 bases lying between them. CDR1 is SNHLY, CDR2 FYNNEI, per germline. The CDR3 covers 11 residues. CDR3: CASRAGTEAFF. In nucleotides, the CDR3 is TGTGCCAGCAGGGCCGGCACTGAAGCTTTCTTT.

The CDR3: CASSPRGGTGGWDEQYF. The CDR3 nucleotides are TGTGCCAGCAGCCCCCGGGGGGGGACAGGGGGATGGGACGAGCAGTACTTC. V gene TRBV9 combines with J gene TRBJ2-7; TRBD1 agrees at 11 bases. Germline trimming cut 4 bases from V and 5 bases from J; bases unmatched to any gene: 14. This CDR3 region has 17 residues. Germline assignment: CDR1 SGDLS and CDR2 YYNGEE.

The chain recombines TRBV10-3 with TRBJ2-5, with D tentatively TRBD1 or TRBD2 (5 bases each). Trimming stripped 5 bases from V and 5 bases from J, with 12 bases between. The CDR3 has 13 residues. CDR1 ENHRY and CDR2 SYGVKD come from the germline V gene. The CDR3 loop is CAISRDAEETQYF. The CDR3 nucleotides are TGTGCCATCAGTCGGGACGCCGAGGAGACCCAGTACTTC.

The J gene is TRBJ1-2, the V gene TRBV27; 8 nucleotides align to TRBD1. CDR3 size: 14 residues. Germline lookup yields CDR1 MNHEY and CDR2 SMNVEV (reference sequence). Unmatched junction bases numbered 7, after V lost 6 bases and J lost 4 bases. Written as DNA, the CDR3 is TGTGCCAGCAGCCAAGACAGGGGAGTCTATGGCTACACCTTC. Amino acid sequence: CASSQDRGVYGYTF.

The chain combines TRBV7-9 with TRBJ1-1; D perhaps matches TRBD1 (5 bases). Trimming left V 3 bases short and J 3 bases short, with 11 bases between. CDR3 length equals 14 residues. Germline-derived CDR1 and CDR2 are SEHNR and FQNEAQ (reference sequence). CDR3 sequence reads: CASSFQGGYTEAFF. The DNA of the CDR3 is TGTGCCAGCAGCTTTCAGGGAGGGTACACTGAAGCTTTCTTT.

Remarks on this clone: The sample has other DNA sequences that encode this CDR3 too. The CDR3 spells CASSRDLNTEAFF. DNA for the CDR3: TGCGCCAGCAGCCGGGATCTGAACACTGAAGCTTTCTTT. V and J are TRBV4-3 and TRBJ1-1, with D uncertain. CDR1 LGHNA and CDR2 YSLEER come from the germline V gene. Trimming removed 4 bases at V and 0 bases at J, with 6 bases between. The CDR3 contains 13 residues.

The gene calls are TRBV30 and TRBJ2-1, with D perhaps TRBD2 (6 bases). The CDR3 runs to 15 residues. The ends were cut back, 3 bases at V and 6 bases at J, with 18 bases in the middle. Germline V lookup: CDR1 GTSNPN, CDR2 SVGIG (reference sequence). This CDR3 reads CAWRASGPRGNEQFF. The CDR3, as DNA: TGTGCCTGGAGGGCAAGCGGGCCTAGGGGCAATGAGCAGTTCTTC.

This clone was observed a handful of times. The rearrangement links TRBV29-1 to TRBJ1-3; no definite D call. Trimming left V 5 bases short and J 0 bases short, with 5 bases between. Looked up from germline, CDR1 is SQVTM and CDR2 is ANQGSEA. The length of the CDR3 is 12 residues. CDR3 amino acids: CSVTVSGNTIYF. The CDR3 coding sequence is TGCAGCGTTACAGTCTCTGGAAACACCATATATTTT.

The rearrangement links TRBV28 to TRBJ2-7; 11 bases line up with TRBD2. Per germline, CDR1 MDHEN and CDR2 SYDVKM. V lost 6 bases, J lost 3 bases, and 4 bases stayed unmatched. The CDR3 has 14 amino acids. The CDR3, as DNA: TGTGCCAGCAGGCCTAGCGGGGGGAGCTACGAGCAGTACTTC. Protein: CASRPSGGSYEQYF.

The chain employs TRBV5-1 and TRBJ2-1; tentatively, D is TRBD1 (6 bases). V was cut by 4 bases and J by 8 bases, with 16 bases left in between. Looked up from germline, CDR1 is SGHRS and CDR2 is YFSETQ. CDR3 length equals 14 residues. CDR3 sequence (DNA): TGCGCCAGCAGCCTGTTCAGGGGATCGTATGAGCAGTTCTTC. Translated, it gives CASSLFRGSYEQFF.

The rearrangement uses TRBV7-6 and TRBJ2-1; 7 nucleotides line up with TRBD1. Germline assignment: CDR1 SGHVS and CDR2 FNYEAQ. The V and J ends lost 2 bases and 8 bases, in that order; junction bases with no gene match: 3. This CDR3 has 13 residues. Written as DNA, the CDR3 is TGTGCCAGCAGCTTAAGGGGGCGGGATGAGCAGTTCTTC. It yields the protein CASSLRGRDEQFF.

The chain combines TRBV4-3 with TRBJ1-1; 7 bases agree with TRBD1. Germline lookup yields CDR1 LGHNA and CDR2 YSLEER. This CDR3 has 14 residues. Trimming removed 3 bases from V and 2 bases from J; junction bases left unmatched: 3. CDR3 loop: CASSQGTVNTEAFF. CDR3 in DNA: TGCGCCAGCAGCCAGGGGACAGTAAACACTGAAGCTTTCTTT.

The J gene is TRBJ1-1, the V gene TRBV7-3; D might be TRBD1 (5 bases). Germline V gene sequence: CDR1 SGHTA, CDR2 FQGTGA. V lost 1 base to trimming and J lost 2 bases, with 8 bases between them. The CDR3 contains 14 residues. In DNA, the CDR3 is TGTGCCAGCAGCTTAAGTCGGGGCAACACTGAAGCTTTCTTT. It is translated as CASSLSRGNTEAFF.

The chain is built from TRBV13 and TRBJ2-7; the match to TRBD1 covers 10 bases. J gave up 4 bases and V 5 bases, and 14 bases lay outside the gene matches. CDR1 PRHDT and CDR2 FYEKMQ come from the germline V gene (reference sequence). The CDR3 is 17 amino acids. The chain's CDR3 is CASSVRGDRGTMYEQYF. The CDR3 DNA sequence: TGTGCCAGCAGCGTTAGGGGGGACAGGGGTACAATGTACGAGCAGTACTTC.

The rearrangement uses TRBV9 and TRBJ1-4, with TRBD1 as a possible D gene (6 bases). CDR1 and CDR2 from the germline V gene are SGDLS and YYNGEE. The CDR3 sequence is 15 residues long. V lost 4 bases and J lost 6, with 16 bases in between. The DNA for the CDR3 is TGTGCCAGCAGCCCGGGGGGGCCGGTGGATGAAAAACTGTTTTTT. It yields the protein CASSPGGPVDEKLFF. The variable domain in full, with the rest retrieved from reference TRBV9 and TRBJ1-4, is DSGVTQTPKHLITATGQRVTLRCSPRSGDLSVYWYQQSLDQGLQFLIQYYNGEERAKGNILERFSAQQFPDLHSELNLSSLELGDSALYFCASSPGGPVDEKLFFGSGTQLSVL.

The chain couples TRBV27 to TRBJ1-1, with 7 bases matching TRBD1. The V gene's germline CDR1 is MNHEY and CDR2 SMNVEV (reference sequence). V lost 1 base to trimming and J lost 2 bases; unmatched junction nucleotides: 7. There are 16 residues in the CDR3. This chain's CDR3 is CASSLLSPGGNTEAFF. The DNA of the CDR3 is TGTGCCAGCAGTTTATTGTCTCCAGGGGGTAACACTGAAGCTTTCTTT.